This T cell receptor (beta chain) was recovered during a study of blood T cells in healthy people across ages. Aged roughly 6 to 95, donors were systemically healthy Caucasians from Russia. With a J-beta primer mix and a sample-barcoded 5' primer, a second PCR ran about 6 to 11 cycles. TCRdb reprocessed the 5' RACE reads with MiXCR, giving one entry per CDR3 protein. The table records about 900,000 distinct CDR3 sequences, 62% of them present only once. The sequenced sample consisted of blood. This receptor was obtained from a man in his thirties or forties in good health.

CDR3 coding DNA: TGTGCCAGCAGCTTAATTGTGTCGGGGGGCACAGATACGCAGTATTTT. Its protein is CASSLIVSGGTDTQYF. The rearrangement links TRBV7-2 to TRBJ2-3; maybe TRBD2 (6 bases). This CDR3 comprises 16 residues. Germline values: CDR1 SGHTA, CDR2 FQGNSA. The V end was cut by 2 bases, the J end by 1 base, with 13 bases between.